This T cell receptor (beta chain) was profiled in a study of cytomegalovirus exposure and HLA in healthy donors. On the study more broadly: Earlier, 100 million to 120 million unique TCR beta sequences were recovered from around 200 million T cells by an analysis.

Looked up from germline, CDR1 is MNHEY and CDR2 is SVGAGI. Trimming took off 0 bases at V and 5 bases at J, with 10 bases between the two ends. This CDR3 has 14 residues. With 60 Vbeta and 13 Jbeta primers, the PCR was carried out. This table comes from immunoSEQ multiplex PCR, and its TCRdb copy is limited to in-frame clones, with some not included. The table records around 20,000 clones, under 85% of them present only once. As concerns this clone: The target antigen is unknown.

Overall study results and limits: Associated with HLA alleles at 0.05 false discovery rate in a later analysis were 15,000 to 20,000 TCR beta sequences. A later analysis found most CMV-associated TCR beta chains apparently HLA-restricted. Cytomegalovirus-associated TCR beta chains were listed, numbering roughly 150.

The chain links TRBV6-5 to TRBJ1-2, with D tentatively TRBD1 (5 bases). The source of this sequence is a human donor in good health. Sequenced sample: PBMCs. CDR3 protein: CASSYSGGVYGYTF. CDR3 nucleotides: TGTGCCAGCAGTTACTCCGGAGGGGTTTATGGCTACACCTTC.